This paragraph reports one T cell receptor beta chain. This record comes from a study of blood T cell repertoires in COVID-19. The CDR3 length is 15 residues. With 0 bases removed from V and 1 base from J, the gap between germline ends came to 10 bases. The germline V gene encodes CDR1 LGHNA and CDR2 YSLEER. The table came from immunoSEQ multiplex PCR; TCRdb's copy has only in-frame clones and leaves some out. The sample comprises around 37,000 clones, around 89% of which are singletons, and less than 30% rests with the top ten. The genes are TRBV4-3 and TRBJ2-7; D is unclear. The clonotype comes from a man in his 60s with active or convalescent COVID-19. Sequences were obtained from peripheral blood. The CDR3 DNA reads as TGCGCCAGCAGCCAAGATATGTCAGGATCCTACGAGCAGTACTTC. Amino acids: CASSQDMSGSYEQYF.